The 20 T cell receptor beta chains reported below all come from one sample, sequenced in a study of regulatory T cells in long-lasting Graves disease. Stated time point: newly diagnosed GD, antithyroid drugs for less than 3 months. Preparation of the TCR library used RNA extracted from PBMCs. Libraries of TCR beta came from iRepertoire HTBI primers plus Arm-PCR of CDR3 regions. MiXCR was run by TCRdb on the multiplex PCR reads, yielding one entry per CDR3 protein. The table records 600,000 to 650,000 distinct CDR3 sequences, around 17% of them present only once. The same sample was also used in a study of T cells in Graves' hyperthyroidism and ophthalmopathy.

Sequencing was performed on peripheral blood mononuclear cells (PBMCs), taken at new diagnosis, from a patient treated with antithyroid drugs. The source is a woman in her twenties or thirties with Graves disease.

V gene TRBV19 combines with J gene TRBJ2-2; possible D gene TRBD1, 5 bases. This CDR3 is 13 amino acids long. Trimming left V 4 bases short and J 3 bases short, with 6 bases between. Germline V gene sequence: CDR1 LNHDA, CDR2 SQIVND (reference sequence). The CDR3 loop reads CASSTGYTGELFF. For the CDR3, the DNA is TGTGCCAGTAGTACAGGGTACACCGGGGAGCTGTTTTTT.

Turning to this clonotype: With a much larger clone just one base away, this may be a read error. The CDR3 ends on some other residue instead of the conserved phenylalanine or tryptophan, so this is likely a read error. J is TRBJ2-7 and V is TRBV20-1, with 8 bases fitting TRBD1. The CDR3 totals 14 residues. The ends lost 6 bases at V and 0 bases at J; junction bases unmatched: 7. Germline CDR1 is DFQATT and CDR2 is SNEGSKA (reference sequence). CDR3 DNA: TGCAGTGCGCACAAGGGACAGGCCTCCTACGAGCAGTACTCC. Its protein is CSAHKGQASYEQYS.

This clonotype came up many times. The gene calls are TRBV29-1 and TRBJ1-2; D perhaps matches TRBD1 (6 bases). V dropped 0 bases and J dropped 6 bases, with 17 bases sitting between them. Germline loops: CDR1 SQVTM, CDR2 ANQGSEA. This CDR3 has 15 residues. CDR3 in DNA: TGCAGCGTTGAAGAACGTCCCCAGGGGAAGGATGGCTACACCTTC. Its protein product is CSVEERPQGKDGYTF. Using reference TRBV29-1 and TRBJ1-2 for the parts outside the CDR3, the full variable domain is SAVISQKPSRDICQRGTSLTIQCQVDSQVTMMFWYRQQPGQSLTLIATANQGSEATYESGFVIDKFPISRPNLTFSTLTVSNMSPEDSSIYLCSVEERPQGKDGYTFGSGTRLTVV.

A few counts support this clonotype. In DNA form, the CDR3 reads TGTGCCAGCAGTGAAGAAGGGAGTTCACCCCTCCACTTT. It specifies CASSEEGSSPLHF. This sequence joins TRBV6-4 and TRBJ1-6; D call uncertain. CDR1 MRHNA and CDR2 SNTAGT come from the germline V gene. Trimming removed 3 bases at V and 9 bases at J, with 9 bases between. The CDR3 extends over 13 amino acids.

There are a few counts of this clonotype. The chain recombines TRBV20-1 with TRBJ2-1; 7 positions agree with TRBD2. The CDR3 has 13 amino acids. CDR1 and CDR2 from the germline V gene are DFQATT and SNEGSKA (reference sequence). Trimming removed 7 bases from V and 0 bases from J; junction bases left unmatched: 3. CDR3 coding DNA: TGCAGTGGTGGGAGGGGCTCCTACAATGAGCAGTTCTTC. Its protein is CSGGRGSYNEQFF.

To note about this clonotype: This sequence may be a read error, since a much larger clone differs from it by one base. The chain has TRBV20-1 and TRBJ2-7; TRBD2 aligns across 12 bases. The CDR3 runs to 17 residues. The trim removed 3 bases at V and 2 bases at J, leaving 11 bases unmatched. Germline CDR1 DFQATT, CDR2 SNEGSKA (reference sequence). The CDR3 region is CSARYLAGGTAPYEQYF. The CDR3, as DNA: TGCAGTGCTAGGTACCTAGCGGGAGGGACTGCGCCCTACGAGCAGTACTTC.

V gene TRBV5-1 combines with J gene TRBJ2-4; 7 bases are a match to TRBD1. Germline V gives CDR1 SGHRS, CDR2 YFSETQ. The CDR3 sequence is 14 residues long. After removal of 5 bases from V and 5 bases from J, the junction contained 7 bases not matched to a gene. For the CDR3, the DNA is TGCGCCAGCAGGCCCGGGGACAGCCAAAACATTCAGTACTTC. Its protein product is CASRPGDSQNIQYF.

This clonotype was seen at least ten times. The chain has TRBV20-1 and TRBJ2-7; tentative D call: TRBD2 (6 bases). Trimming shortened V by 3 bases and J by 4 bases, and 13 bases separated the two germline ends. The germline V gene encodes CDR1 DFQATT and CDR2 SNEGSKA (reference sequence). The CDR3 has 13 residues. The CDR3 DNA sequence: TGCAGTGCTAGCTTGGGGGGATTGTACGAGCAGTACTTC. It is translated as CSASLGGLYEQYF.

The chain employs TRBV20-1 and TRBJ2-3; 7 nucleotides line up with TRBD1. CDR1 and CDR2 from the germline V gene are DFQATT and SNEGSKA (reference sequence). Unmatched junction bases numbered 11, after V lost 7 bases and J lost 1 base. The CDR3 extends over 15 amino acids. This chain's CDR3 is CSVQGQHHRTDTQYF. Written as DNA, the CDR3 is TGCAGTGTTCAGGGACAGCACCATCGCACAGATACGCAGTATTTT.

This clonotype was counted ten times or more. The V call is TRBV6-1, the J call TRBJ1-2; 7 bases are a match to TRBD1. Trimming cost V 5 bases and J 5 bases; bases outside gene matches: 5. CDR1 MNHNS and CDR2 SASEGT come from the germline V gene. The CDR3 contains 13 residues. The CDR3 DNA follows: TGTGCCAGCAGTCCGACAGGGTTTTATGGCTACACCTTC. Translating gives CASSPTGFYGYTF.

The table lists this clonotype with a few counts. The CDR3 DNA reads TGTGCCAGTAGTGTGGGACGGAACTATGGCTACACCTTC. Its protein product is CASSVGRNYGYTF. This sequence joins TRBV19 and TRBJ1-2; D perhaps matches TRBD1 (5 bases). The CDR3 is made up of 13 amino acids. Looked up from germline, CDR1 is LNHDA and CDR2 is SQIVND (reference sequence). The V and J ends lost 5 bases and 2 bases respectively, with 9 bases between them.

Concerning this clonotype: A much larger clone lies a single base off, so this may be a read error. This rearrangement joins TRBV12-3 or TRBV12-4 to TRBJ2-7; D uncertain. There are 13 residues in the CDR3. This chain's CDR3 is CASGLLGNSEQYF. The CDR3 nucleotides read TGTGCCAGCGGTTTGTTAGGGAACAGCGAGCAGTACTTC.

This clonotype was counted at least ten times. This CDR3 is CASSRAAGTYEQYF. In DNA, the CDR3 is TGTGCCAGCAGCCGGGCGGCGGGGACCTACGAGCAGTACTTC. The chain has TRBV3-1 and TRBJ2-7; D perhaps matches TRBD2 (6 bases). The CDR3 length is 14 residues. Germline values: CDR1 LGHDT, CDR2 YNNKEL (reference sequence). Trimming left V 4 bases short and J 2 bases short, with 12 bases between.

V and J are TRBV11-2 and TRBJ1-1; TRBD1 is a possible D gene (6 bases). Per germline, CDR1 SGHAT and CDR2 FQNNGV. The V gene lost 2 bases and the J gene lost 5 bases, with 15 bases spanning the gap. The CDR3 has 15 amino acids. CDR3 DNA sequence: TGTGCCAGCAGCTTAAACCTCGGGGGGCTGACTGAAGCTTTCTTT. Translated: CASSLNLGGLTEAFF.

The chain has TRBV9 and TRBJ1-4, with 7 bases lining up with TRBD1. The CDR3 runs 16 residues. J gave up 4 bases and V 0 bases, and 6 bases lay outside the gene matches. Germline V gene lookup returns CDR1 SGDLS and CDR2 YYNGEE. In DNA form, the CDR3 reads TGTGCCAGCAGCGTAGGGGACAGAGCCTTTAATGAAAAACTGTTTTTT. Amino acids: CASSVGDRAFNEKLFF. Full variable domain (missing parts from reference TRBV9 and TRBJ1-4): DSGVTQTPKHLITATGQRVTLRCSPRSGDLSVYWYQQSLDQGLQFLIQYYNGEERAKGNILERFSAQQFPDLHSELNLSSLELGDSALYFCASSVGDRAFNEKLFFGSGTQLSVL.

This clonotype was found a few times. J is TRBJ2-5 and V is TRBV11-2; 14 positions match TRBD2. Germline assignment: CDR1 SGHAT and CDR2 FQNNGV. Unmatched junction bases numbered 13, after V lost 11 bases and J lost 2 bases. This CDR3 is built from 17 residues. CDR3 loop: CAWSKGTSGRTQETQYF. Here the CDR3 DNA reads TGTGCCTGGAGTAAAGGGACTAGCGGGAGAACGCAAGAGACCCAGTACTTC.

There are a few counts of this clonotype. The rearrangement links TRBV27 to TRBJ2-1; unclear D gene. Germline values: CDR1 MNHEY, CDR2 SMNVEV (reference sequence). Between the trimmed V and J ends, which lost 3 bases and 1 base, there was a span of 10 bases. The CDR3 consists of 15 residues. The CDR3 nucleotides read TGTGCCAGCAGTTTCGAAGACCCATCCTACAATGAGCAGTTCTTC. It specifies CASSFEDPSYNEQFF.

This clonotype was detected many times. The CDR3 loop reads CASSFTQVTYEQYF. The CDR3 bases are TGCGCCAGCAGCTTCACCCAAGTCACCTACGAGCAGTACTTC. V gene TRBV5-1 combines with J gene TRBJ2-7, with no clear D. The germline gives CDR1 SGHRS, CDR2 YFSETQ. CDR3 length: 14 residues. Between the trimmed V and J ends, which lost 2 bases and 2 bases, there was a span of 11 bases.

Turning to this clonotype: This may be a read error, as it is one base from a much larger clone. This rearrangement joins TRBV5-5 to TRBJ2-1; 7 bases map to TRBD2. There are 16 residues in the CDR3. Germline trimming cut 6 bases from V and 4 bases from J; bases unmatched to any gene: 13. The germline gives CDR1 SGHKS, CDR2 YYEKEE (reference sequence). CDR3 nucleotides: TGTGCCAGCACTGTAGTAGGTAGCGGGTCTTACAATGAGCAGTTCTTC. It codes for CASTVVGSGSYNEQFF.

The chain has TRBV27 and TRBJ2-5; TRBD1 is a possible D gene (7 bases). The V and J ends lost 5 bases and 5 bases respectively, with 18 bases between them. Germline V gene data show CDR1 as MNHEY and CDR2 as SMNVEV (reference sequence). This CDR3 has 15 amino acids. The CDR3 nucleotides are TGTGCCAGCAGTCCCCGACAGGGACTGGGTGAGACCCAGTACTTC. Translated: CASSPRQGLGETQYF.